Listed below are T cell receptor beta chains from one sample, sequenced in a study of Graves' ophthalmopathy and Graves' hyperthyroidism. Each CDR3 protein gets one entry after TCRdb re-called the multiplex PCR reads with MiXCR. The sample consists of roughly 420,000 distinct CDR3 sequences, around 21% of them appearing once. Input material: peripheral blood. These TCRs come from a young woman with stable Graves' hyperthyroidism. CDR3s include the opening cysteine and the closing phenylalanine or tryptophan. Fields, in order: clone size, D gene, V gene, J gene, CDR3 protein, CDR3 DNA. The D gene is left open where the match is weak. Rows give clone size only sometimes, using once, few, many, or a class for an expanded clone.

clone size: many; D gene: -; V gene: TRBV27; J gene: TRBJ1-5; CDR3 protein: CASSFGAPRGNQPQHF; CDR3 DNA: TGTGCCAGCAGTTTCGGGGCCCCGCGGGGAAATCAGCCCCAGCATTTT
clone size: many; D gene: TRBD2; V gene: TRBV5-1; J gene: TRBJ2-7; CDR3 protein: CASSLETGGPDEQYF; CDR3 DNA: TGCGCCAGCAGCTTGGAAACGGGAGGGCCGGACGAGCAGTACTTC
clone size: many; D gene: -; V gene: TRBV6-5; J gene: TRBJ1-5; CDR3 protein: CASSYRQADNQPQHF; CDR3 DNA: TGTGCCAGCAGTTACCGCCAGGCAGACAATCAGCCCCAGCATTTT
clone size: many; D gene: -; V gene: TRBV6-1; J gene: TRBJ1-1; CDR3 protein: CASSEISGNTEAFF; CDR3 DNA: TGTGCCAGCAGTGAAATATCGGGGAACACTGAAGCTTTCTTT
clone size: few; D gene: -; V gene: TRBV6-1; J gene: TRBJ1-1; CDR3 protein: CASSPGVWTEAFF; CDR3 DNA: TGTGCCAGCAGTCCCGGAGTATGGACTGAAGCTTTCTTT
clone size: many; D gene: TRBD2; V gene: TRBV28; J gene: TRBJ2-3; CDR3 protein: CASSKGLAGVSTQYF; CDR3 DNA: TGTGCCAGCAGTAAGGGACTAGCGGGAGTCAGTACGCAGTATTTT
clone size: many; D gene: TRBD2; V gene: TRBV20-1; J gene: TRBJ2-7; CDR3 protein: CSARFPGLAGGEQYF; CDR3 DNA: TGCAGTGCCAGATTTCCGGGACTAGCGGGAGGCGAGCAGTACTTC
clone size: many; D gene: -; V gene: TRBV30; J gene: TRBJ2-7; CDR3 protein: CAWSGDWTYEQYF; CDR3 DNA: TGTGCCTGGAGCGGTGACTGGACCTACGAGCAGTACTTC
clone size: -; D gene: TRBD1; V gene: TRBV18; J gene: TRBJ1-5; CDR3 protein: CASSPGTGGHSGNQPQHF; CDR3 DNA: TGTGCCAGCTCACCAGGGACAGGGGGGCACTCGGGCAATCAGCCCCAGCATTTT
clone size: many; D gene: -; V gene: TRBV11-2; J gene: TRBJ2-5; CDR3 protein: CASSPGASAVQETQYF; CDR3 DNA: TGTGCCAGCAGCCCCGGGGCTAGCGCGGTCCAAGAGACCCAGTACTTC
clone size: many; D gene: -; V gene: TRBV6-5; J gene: TRBJ2-7; CDR3 protein: CASSYAGFEQYF; CDR3 DNA: TGTGCCAGCAGTTATGCAGGGTTCGAGCAGTACTTC
clone size: -; D gene: -; V gene: TRBV10-3; J gene: TRBJ1-5; CDR3 protein: CAISAAGGYSNQPQHF; CDR3 DNA: TGTGCCATCAGTGCGGCGGGGGGATATAGCAATCAGCCCCAGCATTTT
clone size: -; D gene: -; V gene: TRBV7-8; J gene: TRBJ1-6; CDR3 protein: CASSPNHW; CDR3 DNA: TGTGCCAGCAGCCCCAACCATTGG
clone size: many; D gene: -; V gene: TRBV12-3/TRBV12-4; J gene: TRBJ2-2; CDR3 protein: CASRPPAGVTTGELFF; CDR3 DNA: TGTGCCAGCAGGCCACCCGCGGGTGTAACCACCGGGGAGCTGTTTTTT
clone size: many; D gene: TRBD1; V gene: TRBV2; J gene: TRBJ2-7; CDR3 protein: CASSVEGAVSYEQYF; CDR3 DNA: TGTGCCAGCAGTGTTGAGGGGGCCGTTTCCTACGAGCAGTACTTC
clone size: -; D gene: -; V gene: TRBV24-1; J gene: TRBJ2-2; CDR3 protein: CATRGRGTGELFF; CDR3 DNA: TGTGCCACCAGAGGAAGGGGCACCGGGGAGCTGTTTTTT
clone size: many; D gene: -; V gene: TRBV29-1; J gene: TRBJ1-2; CDR3 protein: CSVEEFTYGYTF; CDR3 DNA: TGCAGCGTTGAGGAGTTTACCTATGGCTACACCTTC
clone size: -; D gene: -; V gene: TRBV6-2/TRBV6-3; J gene: TRBJ1-2; CDR3 protein: CASCTDRNYGYTF; CDR3 DNA: TGTGCCAGCTGTACTGACAGAAACTATGGCTACACCTTC
clone size: -; D gene: -; V gene: TRBV29-1; J gene: TRBJ2-7; CDR3 protein: CSVGTSSYEQYF; CDR3 DNA: TGCAGCGTCGGGACCTCTTCGTACGAGCAGTACTTC
clone size: -; D gene: TRBD1; V gene: TRBV28; J gene: TRBJ1-2; CDR3 protein: CASRKQGQPYGYTF; CDR3 DNA: TGTGCCAGCAGGAAACAGGGACAGCCCTATGGCTACACCTTC
clone size: many; D gene: -; V gene: TRBV12-3/TRBV12-4; J gene: TRBJ1-1; CDR3 protein: CASSFINTEAFF; CDR3 DNA: TGTGCCAGCAGTTTCATTAACACTGAAGCTTTCTTT
clone size: many; D gene: TRBD1; V gene: TRBV7-2; J gene: TRBJ2-5; CDR3 protein: CASSPMTGGSKTQYF; CDR3 DNA: TGTGCCAGCAGCCCGATGACAGGGGGCAGTAAGACCCAGTACTTC
clone size: few; D gene: -; V gene: TRBV11-2; J gene: TRBJ2-7; CDR3 protein: CASSKTRDEQYF; CDR3 DNA: TGTGCCAGCAGCAAAACCCGAGACGAGCAGTACTTC
clone size: few; D gene: TRBD1; V gene: TRBV28; J gene: TRBJ2-5; CDR3 protein: CASCSRQGWQETQYF; CDR3 DNA: TGTGCCAGCTGTTCGAGACAGGGTTGGCAAGAGACCCAGTACTTC
clone size: -; D gene: -; V gene: TRBV6-2/TRBV6-3; J gene: TRBJ1-2; CDR3 protein: CASTPSKDLSGYTF; CDR3 DNA: TGTGCCAGCACCCCCTCGAAGGATCTGAGTGGCTACACCTTC
clone size: many; D gene: -; V gene: TRBV20-1; J gene: TRBJ1-5; CDR3 protein: CSARPGTHNQPQHF; CDR3 DNA: TGCAGTGCTAGACCCGGGACACACAATCAGCCCCAGCATTTT
clone size: -; D gene: TRBD1; V gene: TRBV6-1; J gene: TRBJ1-1; CDR3 protein: CATLQGVLSEAFF; CDR3 DNA: TGTGCCACCTTACAGGGGGTGTTGTCTGAAGCTTTCTTT
clone size: many; D gene: TRBD1; V gene: TRBV6-5; J gene: TRBJ1-1; CDR3 protein: CASSYSNRGMNTEAFF; CDR3 DNA: TGTGCCAGCAGTTACTCCAACAGGGGTATGAACACTGAAGCTTTCTTT
clone size: -; D gene: TRBD2; V gene: TRBV11-2; J gene: TRBJ2-2; CDR3 protein: CASSPGLARNTGELFF; CDR3 DNA: TGTGCCAGCAGCCCGGGACTAGCGAGGAACACCGGGGAGCTGTTTTTT
clone size: -; D gene: TRBD1; V gene: TRBV11-2; J gene: TRBJ2-2; CDR3 protein: CASSHGQGSTGELFF; CDR3 DNA: TGTGCCAGCAGCCACGGACAGGGGTCGACCGGGGAGCTGTTTTTT
clone size: many; D gene: TRBD2; V gene: TRBV11-2; J gene: TRBJ2-5; CDR3 protein: CASSYGTGGPHRETQYF; CDR3 DNA: TGTGCCAGCAGCTACGGGACGGGAGGGCCGCACCGAGAGACCCAGTACTTC
clone size: many; D gene: TRBD2; V gene: TRBV20-1; J gene: TRBJ2-3; CDR3 protein: CSAPGASQVVSSGSMF; CDR3 DNA: TGCAGTGCTCCTGGGGCCTCCCAGGTGGTTTCTAGCGGGAGCATGTTT
clone size: many; D gene: TRBD2; V gene: TRBV25-1; J gene: TRBJ2-2; CDR3 protein: CASRAPFKREHTGELFF; CDR3 DNA: TGTGCCAGCCGCGCGCCCTTTAAGCGGGAGCACACCGGGGAGCTGTTTTTT
clone size: many; D gene: -; V gene: TRBV29-1; J gene: TRBJ1-6; CDR3 protein: CSVSEGGVRNSPLHF; CDR3 DNA: TGCAGCGTCTCGGAAGGGGGGGTTAGGAATTCACCCCTCCACTTT
clone size: many; D gene: -; V gene: TRBV20-1; J gene: TRBJ1-2; CDR3 protein: CSARDLGTGRSGYTF; CDR3 DNA: TGCAGTGCTAGAGATCTAGGGACCGGACGTTCTGGCTACACCTTC
clone size: many; D gene: TRBD2; V gene: TRBV27; J gene: TRBJ2-5; CDR3 protein: CASSLSAGGPGEETQYF; CDR3 DNA: TGTGCCAGCAGTTTGTCAGCGGGAGGGCCAGGAGAAGAGACCCAGTACTTC
clone size: many; D gene: -; V gene: TRBV19; J gene: TRBJ1-1; CDR3 protein: CASQGFMNTEAFF; CDR3 DNA: TGTGCCAGCCAAGGATTCATGAACACTGAAGCTTTCTTT
clone size: many; D gene: -; V gene: TRBV28; J gene: TRBJ2-7; CDR3 protein: CASSVGPYEQYF; CDR3 DNA: TGTGCCAGCAGTGTGGGTCCCTACGAGCAGTACTTC
clone size: -; D gene: -; V gene: TRBV28; J gene: TRBJ1-2; CDR3 protein: CASSHRDRPADTF; CDR3 DNA: TGTGCCAGCAGCCATCGCGACAGACCCGCAGACACCTTC
clone size: many; D gene: -; V gene: TRBV6-5; J gene: TRBJ2-6; CDR3 protein: CASSWGSGANVLTF; CDR3 DNA: TGTGCCAGCAGTTGGGGGTCTGGGGCCAACGTCCTGACTTTC
clone size: many; D gene: TRBD2; V gene: TRBV12-3/TRBV12-4; J gene: TRBJ2-7; CDR3 protein: CASRRGLALSYEQYF; CDR3 DNA: TGTGCCAGCAGACGGGGACTAGCGCTCTCCTACGAGCAGTACTTC
clone size: many; D gene: TRBD2; V gene: TRBV12-3/TRBV12-4; J gene: TRBJ2-3; CDR3 protein: CASSSREGSEEYF; CDR3 DNA: TGTGCCAGCAGTTCGAGGGAGGGCAGTGAGGAGTATTTT
clone size: -; D gene: -; V gene: TRBV7-6; J gene: TRBJ1-5; CDR3 protein: CASSLMRVRSNQPQHF; CDR3 DNA: TGTGCCAGCAGCTTAATGCGGGTTCGTAGCAATCAGCCCCAGCATTTT
clone size: many; D gene: -; V gene: TRBV3-1; J gene: TRBJ2-7; CDR3 protein: CASSQDSAERSSYEQYF; CDR3 DNA: TGTGCCAGCAGCCAAGACTCGGCGGAAAGGAGCTCCTACGAGCAGTACTTC
clone size: many; D gene: TRBD2; V gene: TRBV20-1; J gene: TRBJ2-7; CDR3 protein: CSARAISGGAYEQYF; CDR3 DNA: TGCAGTGCTAGGGCGATTAGCGGGGGCGCCTACGAGCAGTACTTC
clone size: many; D gene: TRBD1; V gene: TRBV7-9; J gene: TRBJ1-2; CDR3 protein: CASSSQTGPYGYTF; CDR3 DNA: TGTGCCAGCAGTTCTCAGACAGGGCCCTATGGCTACACCTTC
clone size: many; D gene: -; V gene: TRBV18; J gene: TRBJ2-7; CDR3 protein: CASSPPSGYEQYF; CDR3 DNA: TGTGCCAGCTCACCACCGAGTGGGTACGAGCAGTACTTC
clone size: few; D gene: -; V gene: TRBV6-2/TRBV6-3; J gene: TRBJ2-1; CDR3 protein: CASSSGFLYNEQFF; CDR3 DNA: TGTGCCAGCAGTAGCGGGTTTCTCTACAATGAGCAGTTCTTC
clone size: many; D gene: -; V gene: TRBV7-3; J gene: TRBJ2-6; CDR3 protein: CASSLLSYSGANVLTF; CDR3 DNA: TGTGCCAGCAGCTTATTATCCTACTCTGGGGCCAACGTCCTGACTTTC
clone size: many; D gene: -; V gene: TRBV7-8; J gene: TRBJ2-5; CDR3 protein: CASSASRAGTQYF; CDR3 DNA: TGTGCCAGCAGCGCGAGCAGGGCCGGGACCCAGTACTTC
clone size: few; D gene: -; V gene: TRBV11-1; J gene: TRBJ1-5; CDR3 protein: CASSLVITGREQPQHF; CDR3 DNA: TGTGCCAGCAGCTTAGTTATCACAGGAAGGGAGCAGCCCCAGCATTTT
clone size: few; D gene: -; V gene: TRBV11-3; J gene: TRBJ1-5; CDR3 protein: CASSLGSGGATLYSNQPQHF; CDR3 DNA: TGTGCCAGCAGCTTAGGTTCGGGGGGAGCCACCCTTTATAGCAATCAGCCCCAGCATTTT